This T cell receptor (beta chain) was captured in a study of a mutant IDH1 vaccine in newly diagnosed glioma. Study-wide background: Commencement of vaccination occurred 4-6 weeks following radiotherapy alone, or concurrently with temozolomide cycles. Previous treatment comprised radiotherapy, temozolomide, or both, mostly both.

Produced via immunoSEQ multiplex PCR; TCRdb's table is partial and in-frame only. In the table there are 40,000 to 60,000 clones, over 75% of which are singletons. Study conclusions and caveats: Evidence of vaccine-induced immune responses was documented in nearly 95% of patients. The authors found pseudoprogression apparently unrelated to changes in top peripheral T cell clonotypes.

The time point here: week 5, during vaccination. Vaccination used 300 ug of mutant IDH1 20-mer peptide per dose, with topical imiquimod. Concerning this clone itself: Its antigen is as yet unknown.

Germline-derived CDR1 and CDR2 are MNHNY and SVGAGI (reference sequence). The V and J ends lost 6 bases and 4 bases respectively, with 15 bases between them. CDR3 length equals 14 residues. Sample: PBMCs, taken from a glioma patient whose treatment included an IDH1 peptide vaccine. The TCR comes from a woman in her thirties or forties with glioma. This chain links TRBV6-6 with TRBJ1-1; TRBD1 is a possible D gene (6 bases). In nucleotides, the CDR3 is TGTGCCAGCAGACCCCAGGGGTTGCGCACTGAAGCTTTCTTT. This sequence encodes CASRPQGLRTEAFF.